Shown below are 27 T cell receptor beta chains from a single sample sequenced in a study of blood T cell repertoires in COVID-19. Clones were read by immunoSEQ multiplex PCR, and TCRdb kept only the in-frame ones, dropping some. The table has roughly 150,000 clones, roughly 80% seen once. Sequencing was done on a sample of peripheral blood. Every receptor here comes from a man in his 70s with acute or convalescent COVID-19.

The CDR3 region has the DNA TGTGCCAGCGGCCCAGGGGGGTCCTATAATTCACCCCTCCACTTT. It encodes CASGPGGSYNSPLHF. This chain connects TRBV5-4 to TRBJ1-6, with 7 positions matching TRBD1. J was trimmed by 1 base and V by 7 bases; bases with no gene match: 5. This CDR3 is built from 15 residues. From germline, CDR1 is SGHNT and CDR2 YYREEE (reference sequence).

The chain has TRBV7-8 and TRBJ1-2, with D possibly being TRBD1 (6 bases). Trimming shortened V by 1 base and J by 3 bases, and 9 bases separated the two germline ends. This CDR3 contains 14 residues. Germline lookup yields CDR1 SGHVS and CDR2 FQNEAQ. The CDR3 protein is CASSLGHRDYGYTF. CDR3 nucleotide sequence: TGTGCCAGCAGCTTAGGTCACAGGGACTATGGCTACACCTTC.

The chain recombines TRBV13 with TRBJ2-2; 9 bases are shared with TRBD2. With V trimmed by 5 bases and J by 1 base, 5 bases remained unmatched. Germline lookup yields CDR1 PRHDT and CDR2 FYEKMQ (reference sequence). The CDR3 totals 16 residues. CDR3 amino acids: CASSQRLAVNTGELFF. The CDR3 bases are TGTGCCAGCAGCCAACGACTAGCGGTGAACACCGGGGAGCTGTTTTTT.

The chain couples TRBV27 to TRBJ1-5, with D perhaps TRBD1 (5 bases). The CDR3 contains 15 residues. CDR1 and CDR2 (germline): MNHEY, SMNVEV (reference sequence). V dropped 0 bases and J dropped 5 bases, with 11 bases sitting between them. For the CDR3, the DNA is TGTGCCAGCAGTTTATCTTGGGGGGGGGATCAGCCCCAGCATTTT. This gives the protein CASSLSWGGDQPQHF.

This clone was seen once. CDR3 in amino acids: CASSYSRTGVDGYTF. The DNA for the CDR3 is TGTGCCAGCAGTTACTCCCGGACAGGGGTTGATGGCTACACCTTC. The chain joins TRBV6-2 or TRBV6-3 to TRBJ1-2; 9 bases align to TRBD1. Trimming took 0 bases from V and 6 from J; bases not matched to a gene: 5. There are 15 residues in the CDR3. Germline V gives CDR1 MNHEY, CDR2 SVGEGT.

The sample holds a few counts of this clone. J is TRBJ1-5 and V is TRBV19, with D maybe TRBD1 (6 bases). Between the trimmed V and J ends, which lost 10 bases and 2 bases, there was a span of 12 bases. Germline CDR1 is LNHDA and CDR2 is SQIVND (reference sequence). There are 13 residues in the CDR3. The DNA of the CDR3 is TGTGCCATCTCTGAGGGGGGCAATCAGCCCCAGCATTTT. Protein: CAISEGGNQPQHF.

The CDR3 protein is CASSVTRVDTEAFF. CDR3 DNA: TGTGCCAGTAGTGTGACCAGGGTCGACACTGAAGCTTTCTTT. The chain employs TRBV19 and TRBJ1-1; D might be TRBD1 (5 bases). The CDR3 consists of 14 residues. The germline CDR1 and CDR2 sequences are LNHDA and SQIVND (reference sequence). V was shortened by 5 bases and J by 3 bases, with 13 bases between the two germline ends. The whole variable domain, filled in from reference TRBV19 and TRBJ1-1, reads DGGITQSPKYLFRKEGQNVTLSCEQNLNHDAMYWYRQDPGQGLRLIYYSQIVNDFQKGDIAEGYSVSREKKESFPLTVTSAQKNPTAFYLCASSVTRVDTEAFFGQGTRLTVV.

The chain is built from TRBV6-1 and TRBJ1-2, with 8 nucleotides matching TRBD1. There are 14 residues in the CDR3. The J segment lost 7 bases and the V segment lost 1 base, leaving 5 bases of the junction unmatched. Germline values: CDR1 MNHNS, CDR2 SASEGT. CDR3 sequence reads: CASSEGTGWRGYTF. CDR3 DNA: TGTGCCAGCAGTGAAGGGACAGGGTGGCGTGGCTACACCTTC.

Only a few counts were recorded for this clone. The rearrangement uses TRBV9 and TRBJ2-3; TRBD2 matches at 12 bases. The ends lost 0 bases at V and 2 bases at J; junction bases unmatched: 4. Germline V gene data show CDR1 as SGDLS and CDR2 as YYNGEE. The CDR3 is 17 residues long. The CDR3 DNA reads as TGTGCCAGCAGCGTAGCACTAGCGGGGGGCGACACAGATACGCAGTATTTT. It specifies CASSVALAGGDTDTQYF.

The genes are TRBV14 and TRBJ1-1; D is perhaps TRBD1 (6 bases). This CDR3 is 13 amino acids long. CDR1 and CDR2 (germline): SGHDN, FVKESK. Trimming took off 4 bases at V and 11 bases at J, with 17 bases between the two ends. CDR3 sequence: CASSRPGRGGAFF. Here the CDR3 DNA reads TGTGCCAGCAGCCGCCCGGGCCGAGGGGGTGCTTTCTTT.

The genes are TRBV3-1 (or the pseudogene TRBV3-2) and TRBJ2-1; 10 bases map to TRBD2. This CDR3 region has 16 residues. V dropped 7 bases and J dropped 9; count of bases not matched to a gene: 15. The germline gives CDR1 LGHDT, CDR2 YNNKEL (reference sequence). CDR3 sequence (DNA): TGTGCCAGCACCTCGATCCGAGCGGGGGGGCCGCGTGAGCAGTTCTTC. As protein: CASTSIRAGGPREQFF.

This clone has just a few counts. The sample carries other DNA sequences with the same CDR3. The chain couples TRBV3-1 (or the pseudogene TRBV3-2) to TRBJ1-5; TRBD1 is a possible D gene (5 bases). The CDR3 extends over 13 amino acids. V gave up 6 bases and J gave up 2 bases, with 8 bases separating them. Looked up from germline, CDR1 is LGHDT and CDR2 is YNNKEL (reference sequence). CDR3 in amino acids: CASSGGGNQPQHF. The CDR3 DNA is TGTGCCAGCAGTGGAGGGGGCAATCAGCCCCAGCATTTT.

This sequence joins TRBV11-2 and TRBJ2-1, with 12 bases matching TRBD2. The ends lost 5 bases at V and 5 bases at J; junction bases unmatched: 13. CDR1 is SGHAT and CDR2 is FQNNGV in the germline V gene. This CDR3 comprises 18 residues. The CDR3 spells CASSPSPGLAGRNNEQFF. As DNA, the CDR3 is TGTGCCAGCAGCCCCTCTCCCGGACTAGCGGGGCGGAACAATGAGCAGTTCTTC.

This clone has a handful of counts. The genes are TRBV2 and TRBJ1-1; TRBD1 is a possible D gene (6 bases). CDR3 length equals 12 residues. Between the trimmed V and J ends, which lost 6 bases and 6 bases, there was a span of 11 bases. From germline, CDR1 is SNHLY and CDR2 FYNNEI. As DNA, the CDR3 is TGTGCCAGCAGGAGACAGGTTTCTGAAGCTTTCTTT. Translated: CASRRQVSEAFF.

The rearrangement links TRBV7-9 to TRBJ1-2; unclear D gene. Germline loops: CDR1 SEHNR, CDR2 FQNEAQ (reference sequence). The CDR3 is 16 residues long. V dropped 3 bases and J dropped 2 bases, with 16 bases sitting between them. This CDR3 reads CASSFPLLTPNYGYTF. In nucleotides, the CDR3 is TGTGCCAGCAGCTTCCCCCTACTGACACCGAACTATGGCTACACCTTC.

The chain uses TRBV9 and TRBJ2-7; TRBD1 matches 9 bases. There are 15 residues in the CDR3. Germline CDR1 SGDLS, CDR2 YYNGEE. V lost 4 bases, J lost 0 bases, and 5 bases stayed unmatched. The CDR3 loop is CASSTGTGYSYEQYF. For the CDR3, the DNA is TGTGCCAGCAGCACCGGGACAGGGTACTCCTACGAGCAGTACTTC.

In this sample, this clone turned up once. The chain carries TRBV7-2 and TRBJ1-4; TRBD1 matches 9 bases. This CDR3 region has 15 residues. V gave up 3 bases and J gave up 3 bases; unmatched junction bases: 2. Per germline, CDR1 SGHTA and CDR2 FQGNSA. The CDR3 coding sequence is TGTGCCAGCAGCTTTGACAGGGGGTCTAATGAAAAACTGTTTTTT. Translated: CASSFDRGSNEKLFF.

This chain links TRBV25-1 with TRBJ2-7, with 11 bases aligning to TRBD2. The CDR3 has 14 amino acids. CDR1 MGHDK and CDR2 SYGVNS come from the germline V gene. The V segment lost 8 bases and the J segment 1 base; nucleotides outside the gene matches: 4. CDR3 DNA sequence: TGTGCCAGCGCAGGGACTAGCGGTTCCTACGAGCAGTACTTC. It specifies CASAGTSGSYEQYF.

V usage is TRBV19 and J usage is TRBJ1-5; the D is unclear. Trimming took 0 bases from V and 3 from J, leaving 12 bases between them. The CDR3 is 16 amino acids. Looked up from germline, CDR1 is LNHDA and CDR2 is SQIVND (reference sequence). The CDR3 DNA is TGTGCCAGTAGTATAGAGGTTGGCCATCACAATCAGCCCCAGCATTTT. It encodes CASSIEVGHHNQPQHF.

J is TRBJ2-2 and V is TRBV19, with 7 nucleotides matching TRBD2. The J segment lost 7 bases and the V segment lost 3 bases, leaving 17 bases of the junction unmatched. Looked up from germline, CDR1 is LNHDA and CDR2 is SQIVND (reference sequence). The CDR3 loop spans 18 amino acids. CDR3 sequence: CASSIFLADSTHGGELFF. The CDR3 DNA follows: TGTGCCAGTAGTATTTTTCTAGCGGACTCTACACACGGCGGGGAGCTGTTTTTT.

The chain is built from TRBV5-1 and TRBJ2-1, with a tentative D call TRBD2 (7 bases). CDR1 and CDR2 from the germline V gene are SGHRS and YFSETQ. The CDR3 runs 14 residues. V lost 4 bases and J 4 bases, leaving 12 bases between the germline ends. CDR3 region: CASSTKGGYNEQFF. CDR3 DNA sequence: TGCGCCAGCAGCACCAAGGGGGGGTACAATGAGCAGTTCTTC. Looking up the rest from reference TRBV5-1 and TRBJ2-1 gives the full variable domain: KAGVTQTPRYLIKTRGQQVTLSCSPISGHRSVSWYQQTPGQGLQFLFEYFSETQRNKGNFPGRFSGRQFSNSRSEMNVSTLELGDSALYLCASSTKGGYNEQFFGPGTRLTVL.

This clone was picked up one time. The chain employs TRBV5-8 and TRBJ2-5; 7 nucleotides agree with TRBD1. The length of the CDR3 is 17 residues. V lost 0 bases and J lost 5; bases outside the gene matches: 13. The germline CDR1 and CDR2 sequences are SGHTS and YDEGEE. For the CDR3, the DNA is TGTGCCAGCAGCTTGGGCGGACAGGCATCTCGGTGGGAGACCCAGTACTTC. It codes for CASSLGGQASRWETQYF.

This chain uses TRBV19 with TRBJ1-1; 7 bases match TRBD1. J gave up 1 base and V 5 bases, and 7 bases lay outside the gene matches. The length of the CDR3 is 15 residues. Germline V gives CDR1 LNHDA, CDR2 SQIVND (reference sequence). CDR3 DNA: TGTGCCAGTAGTGTCATTGACAGGGCGAACACTGAAGCTTTCTTT. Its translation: CASSVIDRANTEAFF.

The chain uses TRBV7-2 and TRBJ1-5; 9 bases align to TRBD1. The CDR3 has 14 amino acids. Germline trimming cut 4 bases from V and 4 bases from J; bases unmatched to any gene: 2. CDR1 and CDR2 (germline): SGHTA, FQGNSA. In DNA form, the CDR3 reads TGTGCCAGCAGCTCGGGACAGGGAAATCAGCCCCAGCATTTT. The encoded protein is CASSSGQGNQPQHF.

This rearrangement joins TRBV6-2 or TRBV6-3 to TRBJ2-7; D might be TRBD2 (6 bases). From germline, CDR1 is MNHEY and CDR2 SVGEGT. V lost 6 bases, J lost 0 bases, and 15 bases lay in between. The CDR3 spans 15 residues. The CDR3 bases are TGTGCCAGCAGCCGGGGATGGGAGGCCTCCTACGAGCAGTACTTC. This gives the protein CASSRGWEASYEQYF.

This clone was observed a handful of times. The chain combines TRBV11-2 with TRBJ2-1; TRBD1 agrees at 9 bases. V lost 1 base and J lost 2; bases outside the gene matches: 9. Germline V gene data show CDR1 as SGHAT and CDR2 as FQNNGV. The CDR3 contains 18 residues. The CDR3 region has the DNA TGTGCCAGCAGCTTAGGAGGGTCCCGGGACAGGGCCTACAATGAGCAGTTCTTC. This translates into CASSLGGSRDRAYNEQFF.

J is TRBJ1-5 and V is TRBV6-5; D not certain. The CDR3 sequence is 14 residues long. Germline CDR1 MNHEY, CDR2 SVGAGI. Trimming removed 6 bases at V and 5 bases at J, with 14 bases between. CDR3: CASSRGEAHQPQHF. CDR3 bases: TGTGCCAGCAGCCGGGGAGAAGCCCATCAGCCCCAGCATTTT.